This TCR beta chain was captured by sequencing in a study of T cell clones after liver transplantation. Notes on the study in general: Circulating graft-donor-reactive CD4 TCRbeta sequences fell significantly post-transplant in 5 of 8 subjects.

Repertoires were generated with immunoSEQ multiplex PCR, while TCRdb's copy carries only in-frame clones and drops some. The sample has 3,000 or so clones; roughly 25% are singletons. As for this clone: Its antigen remains unidentified.

TCRbeta sequences of proliferating CFSE-low MLR cells were labeled alloreactive. Stimulators were graft donor PBMCs, splenocytes, lymph-node cells, or third-party PBMCs for pre-transplant recipient cells. V shed 5 bases and J 5 bases; nucleotides not matched to a gene: 3. Germline lookup yields CDR1 PRHDT and CDR2 FYEKMQ (reference sequence). The CDR3 has 13 amino acids. The source is a human patient who received a liver transplant. Some T cells may be provided by the graft donor. Sequencing input: CD4+ T cells from PBMCs cultured with third-party cells. The gene calls are TRBV13 and TRBJ1-2; 9 positions match TRBD1. The CDR3 sequence is CASSRDRAYGYTF. The CDR3 region has the DNA TGTGCCAGCAGCCGGGACAGGGCATATGGCTACACCTTC.